This T cell receptor (beta chain) stems from a study of response to subunit inactivated influenza vaccine. One entry per CDR3 protein results from TCRdb running MiXCR on the RT-PCR reads. The profile covers 550,000 to 800,000 distinct CDR3 sequences, with approximately 15% appearing a single time and 6.5% to 8.5% taken by the ten largest. Findings and caveats of the study: That few new T cells are recruited by each seasonal influenza vaccination was the authors' suggestion.

The CDR3 covers 15 residues. Unmatched junction bases numbered 2, after V lost 5 bases and J lost 1 base. Per germline, CDR1 ENHRY and CDR2 SYGVKD. This clonotype was detected a few times. Its antigen is as yet unknown. This material consisted of PBMCs from blood, taken about 14 days before vaccination. The receptor was derived from a man over 45 who received an inactivated influenza vaccine. The chain is built from TRBV10-3 and TRBJ2-1; 10 bases match TRBD2. CDR3 protein: CAISLAGGSYNEQFF. The CDR3 DNA follows: TGTGCCATCAGTTTAGCGGGGGGTTCCTACAATGAGCAGTTCTTC.